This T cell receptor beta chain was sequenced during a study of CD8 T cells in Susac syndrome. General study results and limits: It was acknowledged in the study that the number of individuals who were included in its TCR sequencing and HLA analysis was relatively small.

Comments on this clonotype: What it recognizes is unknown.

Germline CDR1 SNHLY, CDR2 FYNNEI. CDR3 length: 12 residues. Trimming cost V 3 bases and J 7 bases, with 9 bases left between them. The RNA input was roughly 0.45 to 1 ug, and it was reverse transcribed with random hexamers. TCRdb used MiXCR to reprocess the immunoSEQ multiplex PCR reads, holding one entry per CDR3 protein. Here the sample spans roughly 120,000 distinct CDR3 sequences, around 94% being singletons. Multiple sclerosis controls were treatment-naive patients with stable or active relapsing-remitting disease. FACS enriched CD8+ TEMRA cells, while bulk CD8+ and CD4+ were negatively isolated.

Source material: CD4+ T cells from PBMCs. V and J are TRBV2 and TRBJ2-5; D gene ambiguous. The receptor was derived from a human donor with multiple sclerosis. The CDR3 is CASSDETGTQYF. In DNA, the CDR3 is TGTGCCAGCAGTGACGAGACGGGGACCCAGTACTTC.